Each of the 3 T cell receptor beta chains below was sequenced from the same sample in a study of T cells after posttransplantation cyclophosphamide. TCRdb's table, derived via immunoSEQ multiplex PCR, lists solely in-frame clones and lacks some. The profile shows approximately 32,000 clones, approximately 90% of them singletons. Sequencing was performed on PBMCs. These receptor sequences come from a woman aged 40 to 49 with a blood cancer, CMV-positive, and with a related stem cell donor.

This clone appeared a single time. The J gene is TRBJ1-3, the V gene TRBV15; no clear D gene. Deletions cut 0 bases from V and 0 bases from J, with 3 bases between. This CDR3 is 14 amino acids long. From germline, CDR1 is LNHNV and CDR2 YYDKDF (reference sequence). The CDR3 loop is CATSRDISGNTIYF. The CDR3 DNA follows: TGTGCCACCAGCAGAGATATCTCTGGAAACACCATATATTTT.

The J gene is TRBJ2-4, the V gene TRBV7-6, with 15 nucleotides matching TRBD2. The junction had 4 bases not matched to a gene; V was cut back by 0 bases and J by 4 bases. The germline V gene encodes CDR1 SGHVS and CDR2 FNYEAQ. The CDR3 extends over 18 amino acids. Here the CDR3 reads CASSLAPGLAGGKNIQYF. The CDR3 DNA is TGTGCCAGCAGCTTAGCGCCCGGACTAGCGGGGGGGAAAAACATTCAGTACTTC.

A few counts support this clone. DNA of the CDR3: TGTGCCAGCCGGGGGACAGGGGGTTACGAGCAGTACTTC. Protein: CASRGTGGYEQYF. The rearrangement joins TRBV6-5 to TRBJ2-7; 11 bases match TRBD1. V lost 8 bases to trimming and J lost 4 bases; unmatched junction nucleotides: 4. CDR3 length equals 13 residues. The V gene's germline CDR1 is MNHEY and CDR2 SVGAGI.